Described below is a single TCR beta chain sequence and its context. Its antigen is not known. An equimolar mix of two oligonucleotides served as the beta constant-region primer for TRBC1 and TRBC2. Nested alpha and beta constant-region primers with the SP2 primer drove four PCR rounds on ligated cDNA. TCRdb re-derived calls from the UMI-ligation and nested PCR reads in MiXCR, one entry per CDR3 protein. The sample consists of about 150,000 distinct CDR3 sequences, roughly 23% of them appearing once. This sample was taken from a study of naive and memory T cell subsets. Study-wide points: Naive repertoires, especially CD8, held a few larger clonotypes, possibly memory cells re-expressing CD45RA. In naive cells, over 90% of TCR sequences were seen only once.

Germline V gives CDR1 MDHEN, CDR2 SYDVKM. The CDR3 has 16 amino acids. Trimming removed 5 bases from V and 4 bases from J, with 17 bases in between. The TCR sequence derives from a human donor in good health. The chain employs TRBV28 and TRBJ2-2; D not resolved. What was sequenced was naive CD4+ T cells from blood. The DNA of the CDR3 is TGTGCCAGCAGTCAGCGAAGGAGAGATTCCACCGGGGAGCTGTTTTTT. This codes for CASSQRRRDSTGELFF.